This T cell receptor beta chain is from a study of blood T cell repertoires in COVID-19. About the study: Donors in the United States, Italy and Spain gave samples during acute or convalescent COVID-19. T cells, B-cell-depleted T cells, or PBMCs provided the cDNA or gDNA that served as material.

V lost 3 bases, J lost 0 bases, and 9 bases lay in between. Germline V gene data show CDR1 as KGHSH and CDR2 as LQKENI. The CDR3 totals 15 residues. Per the original data handling: Cell counts per sample came from amplifying reference gene primers. Measured with immunoSEQ multiplex PCR; TCRdb has only the in-frame clones, and not every one. From that table come the V and J calls and clone size; the DNA was used to work out D and trimming. Of some 150,000 clones listed, approximately 80% are singletons. Sequencing was done on a sample of peripheral blood. This TCR came from a woman older than 75 with acute or convalescent COVID-19. V gene TRBV18 combines with J gene TRBJ2-1; D is possibly TRBD1 (6 bases). In DNA form, the CDR3 reads TGTGCCAGCTCACCGCAGGGGAACTCCTACAATGAGCAGTTCTTC. Encoded protein: CASSPQGNSYNEQFF.